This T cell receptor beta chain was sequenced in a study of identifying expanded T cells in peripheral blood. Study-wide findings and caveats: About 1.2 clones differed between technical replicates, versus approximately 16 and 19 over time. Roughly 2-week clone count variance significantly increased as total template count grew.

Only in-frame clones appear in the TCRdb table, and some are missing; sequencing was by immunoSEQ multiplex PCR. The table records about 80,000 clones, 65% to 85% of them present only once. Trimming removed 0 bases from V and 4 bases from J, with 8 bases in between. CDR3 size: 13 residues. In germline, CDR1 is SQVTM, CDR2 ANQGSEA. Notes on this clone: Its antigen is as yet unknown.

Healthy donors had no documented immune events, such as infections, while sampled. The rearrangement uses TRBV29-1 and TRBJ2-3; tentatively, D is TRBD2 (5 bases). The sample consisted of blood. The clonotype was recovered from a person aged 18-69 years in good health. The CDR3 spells CSVEEPRADTQYF. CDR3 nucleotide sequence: TGCAGCGTTGAAGAACCGCGGGCAGATACGCAGTATTTT.